This TCR beta chain appears in the sequencing data of a study of PD-1 blockade in classical Hodgkin lymphoma. Each and every patient relapsed after autologous stem cell transplantation, and patients got differing brentuximab vedotin exposure. Under best response, outcomes were complete response, partial response or progressive disease. Findings and caveats of the study: Before treatment, complete responders showed about the same diversity as newly diagnosed patients. Baseline TCR diversity was reportedly lower in newly diagnosed patients than healthy donors.

A word on this clone: As yet, its antigen is unknown.

The data were produced by immunoSEQ multiplex PCR, yet TCRdb's version contains in-frame clones alone and is incomplete. The sample carries roughly 61,000 clones, around 89% recorded once. Germline assignment: CDR1 WNHNN and CDR2 SYGVQD (reference sequence). The CDR3 covers 11 residues. V gave up 6 bases and J gave up 7 bases, with 9 bases separating them. This chain links TRBV10-1 with TRBJ1-1; tentatively, D is TRBD1 (5 bases). This receptor was taken from a human donor with classical Hodgkin lymphoma. The starting material was peripheral blood mononuclear cells (PBMCs), obtained at baseline. The CDR3 DNA reads as TGCGCCAGCAGCGGGGGGGTTGAAGCTTTCTTT. This gives the protein CASSGGVEAFF.